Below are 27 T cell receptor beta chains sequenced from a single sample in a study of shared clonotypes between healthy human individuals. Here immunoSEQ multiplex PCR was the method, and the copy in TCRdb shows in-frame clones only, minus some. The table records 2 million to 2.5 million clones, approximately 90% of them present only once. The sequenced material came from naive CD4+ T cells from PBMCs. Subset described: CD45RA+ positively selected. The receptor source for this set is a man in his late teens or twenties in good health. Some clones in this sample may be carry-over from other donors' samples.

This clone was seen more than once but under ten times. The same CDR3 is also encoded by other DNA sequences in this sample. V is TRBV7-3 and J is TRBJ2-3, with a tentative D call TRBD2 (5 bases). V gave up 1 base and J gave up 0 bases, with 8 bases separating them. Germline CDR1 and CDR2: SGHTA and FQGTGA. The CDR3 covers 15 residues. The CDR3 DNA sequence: TGTGCCAGCAGCTTAATCGGCGGGAGCACAGATACGCAGTATTTT. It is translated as CASSLIGGSTDTQYF.

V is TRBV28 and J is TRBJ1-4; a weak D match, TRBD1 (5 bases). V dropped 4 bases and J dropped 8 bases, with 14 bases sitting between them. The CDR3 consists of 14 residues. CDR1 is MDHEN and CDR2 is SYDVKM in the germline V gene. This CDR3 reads CASSSSGGDEKLFF. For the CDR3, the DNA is TGTGCCAGCAGTTCTTCCGGGGGGGACGAAAAACTGTTTTTT.

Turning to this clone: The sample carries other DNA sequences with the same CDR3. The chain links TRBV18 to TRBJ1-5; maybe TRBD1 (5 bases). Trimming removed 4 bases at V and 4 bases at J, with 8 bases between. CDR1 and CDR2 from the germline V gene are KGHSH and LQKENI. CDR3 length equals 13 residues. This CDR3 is CASSQGRNQPQHF. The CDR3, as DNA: TGTGCCAGCTCACAGGGGAGGAATCAGCCCCAGCATTTT.

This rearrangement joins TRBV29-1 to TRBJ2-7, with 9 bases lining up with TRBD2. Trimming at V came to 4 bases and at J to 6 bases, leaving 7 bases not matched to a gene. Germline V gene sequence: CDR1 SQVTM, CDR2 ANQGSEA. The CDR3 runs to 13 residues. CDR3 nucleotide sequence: TGCAGCGTTGCGCGGGAGGGGGTTTCCGAGCAGTACTTC. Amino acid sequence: CSVAREGVSEQYF.

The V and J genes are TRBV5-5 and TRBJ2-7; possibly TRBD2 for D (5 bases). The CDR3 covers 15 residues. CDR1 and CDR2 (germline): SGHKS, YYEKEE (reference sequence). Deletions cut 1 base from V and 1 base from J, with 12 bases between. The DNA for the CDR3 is TGTGCCAGCAGCTTGCAATTAGCGCCTTCCTACGAGCAGTACTTC. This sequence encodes CASSLQLAPSYEQYF.

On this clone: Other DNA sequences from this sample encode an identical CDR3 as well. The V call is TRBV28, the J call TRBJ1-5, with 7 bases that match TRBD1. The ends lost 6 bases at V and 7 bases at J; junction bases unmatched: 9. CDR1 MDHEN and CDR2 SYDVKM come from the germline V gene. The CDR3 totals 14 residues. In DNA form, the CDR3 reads TGTGCCAGCAGCCGAGACAGGGTAAGGCAGCCCCAGCATTTT. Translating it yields CASSRDRVRQPQHF. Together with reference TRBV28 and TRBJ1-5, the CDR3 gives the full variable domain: DVKVTQSSRYLVKRTGEKVFLECVQDMDHENMFWYRQDPGLGLRLIYFSYDVKMKEKGDIPEGYSVSREKKERFSLILESASTNQTSMYLCASSRDRVRQPQHFGDGTRLSIL.

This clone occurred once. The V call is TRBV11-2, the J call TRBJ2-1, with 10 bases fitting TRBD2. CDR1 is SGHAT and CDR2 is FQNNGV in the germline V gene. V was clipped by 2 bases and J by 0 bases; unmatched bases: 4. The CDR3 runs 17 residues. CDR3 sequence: CASSLTSSGSSYNEQFF. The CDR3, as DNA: TGTGCCAGCAGCTTAACGTCTAGCGGGAGCTCCTACAATGAGCAGTTCTTC.

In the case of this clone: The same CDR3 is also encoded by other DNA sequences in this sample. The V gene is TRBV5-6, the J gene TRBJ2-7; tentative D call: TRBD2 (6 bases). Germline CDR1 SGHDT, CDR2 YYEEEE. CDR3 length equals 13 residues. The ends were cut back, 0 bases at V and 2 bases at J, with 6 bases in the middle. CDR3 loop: CASSLGTTYEQYF. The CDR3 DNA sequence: TGTGCCAGCAGCTTGGGGACTACCTACGAGCAGTACTTC.

CDR3 loop: CASSPDPQGGSTGELFF. The CDR3 bases are TGCGCCAGCAGCCCCGACCCACAGGGGGGGAGCACCGGGGAGCTGTTTTTT. The rearrangement links TRBV5-1 to TRBJ2-2; D might be TRBD1 (8 bases). Trimming left V 4 bases short and J 4 bases short, with 20 bases between. The germline gives CDR1 SGHRS, CDR2 YFSETQ. CDR3 length: 17 amino acids.

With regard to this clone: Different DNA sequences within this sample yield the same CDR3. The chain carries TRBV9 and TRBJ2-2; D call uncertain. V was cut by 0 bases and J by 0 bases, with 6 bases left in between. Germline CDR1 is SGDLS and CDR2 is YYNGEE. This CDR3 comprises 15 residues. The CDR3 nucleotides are TGTGCCAGCAGCGTAGAGCCAGCGAACACCGGGGAGCTGTTTTTT. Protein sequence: CASSVEPANTGELFF. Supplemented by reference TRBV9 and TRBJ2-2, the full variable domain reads DSGVTQTPKHLITATGQRVTLRCSPRSGDLSVYWYQQSLDQGLQFLIQYYNGEERAKGNILERFSAQQFPDLHSELNLSSLELGDSALYFCASSVEPANTGELFFGEGSRLTVL.

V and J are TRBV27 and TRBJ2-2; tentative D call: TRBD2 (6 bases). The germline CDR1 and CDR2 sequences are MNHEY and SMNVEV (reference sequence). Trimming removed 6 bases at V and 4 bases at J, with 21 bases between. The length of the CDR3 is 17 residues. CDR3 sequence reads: CASRRTKGDLGTGELFF. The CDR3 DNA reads TGTGCCAGCAGGCGGACTAAAGGGGATTTAGGCACCGGGGAGCTGTTTTTT.

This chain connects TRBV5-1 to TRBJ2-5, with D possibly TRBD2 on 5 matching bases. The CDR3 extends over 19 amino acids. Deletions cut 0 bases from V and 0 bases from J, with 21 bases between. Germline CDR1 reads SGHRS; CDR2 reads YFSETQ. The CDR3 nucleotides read TGCGCCAGCAGCTTGGGGCCCACAAGGCGGGCATCGTACCAAGAGACCCAGTACTTC. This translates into CASSLGPTRRASYQETQYF.

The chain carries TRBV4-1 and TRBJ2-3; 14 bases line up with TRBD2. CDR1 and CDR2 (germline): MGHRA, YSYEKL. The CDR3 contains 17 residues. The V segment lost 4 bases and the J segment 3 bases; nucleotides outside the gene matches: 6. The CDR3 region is CASSPGTSGRKTDTQYF. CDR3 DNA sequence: TGCGCCAGCAGCCCCGGGACTAGCGGGAGAAAAACAGATACGCAGTATTTT.

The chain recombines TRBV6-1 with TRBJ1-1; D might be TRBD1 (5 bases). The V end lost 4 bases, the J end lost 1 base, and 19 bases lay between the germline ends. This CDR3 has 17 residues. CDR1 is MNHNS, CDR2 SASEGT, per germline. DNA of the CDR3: TGTGCCAGCAGTGGGTTGGGACGCGAACATTCGAACACTGAAGCTTTCTTT. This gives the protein CASSGLGREHSNTEAFF.

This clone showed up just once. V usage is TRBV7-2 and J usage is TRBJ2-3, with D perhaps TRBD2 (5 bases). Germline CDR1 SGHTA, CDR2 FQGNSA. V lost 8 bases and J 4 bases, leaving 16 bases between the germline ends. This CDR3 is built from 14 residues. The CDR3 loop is CASCTGSLSDTQYF. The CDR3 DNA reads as TGTGCCAGCTGTACGGGAAGTCTGTCAGATACGCAGTATTTT.

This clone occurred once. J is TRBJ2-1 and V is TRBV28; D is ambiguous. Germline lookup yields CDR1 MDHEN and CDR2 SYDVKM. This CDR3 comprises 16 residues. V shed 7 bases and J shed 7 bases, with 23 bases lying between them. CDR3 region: CASTPESLPSRNEQFF. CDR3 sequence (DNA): TGTGCCAGCACCCCTGAATCCCTTCCTTCGCGGAATGAGCAGTTCTTC.

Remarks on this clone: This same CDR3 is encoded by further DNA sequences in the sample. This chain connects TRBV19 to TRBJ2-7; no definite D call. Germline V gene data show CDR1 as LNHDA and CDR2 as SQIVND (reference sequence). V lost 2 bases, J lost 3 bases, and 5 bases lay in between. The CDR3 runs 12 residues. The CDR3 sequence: CASSIRGYEQYF. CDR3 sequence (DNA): TGTGCCAGTAGTATAAGAGGCTACGAGCAGTACTTC.

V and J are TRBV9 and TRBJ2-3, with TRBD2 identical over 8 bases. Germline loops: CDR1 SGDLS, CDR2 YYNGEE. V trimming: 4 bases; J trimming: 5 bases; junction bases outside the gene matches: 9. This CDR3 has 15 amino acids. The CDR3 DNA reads TGTGCCAGCAGCCCCGGGCCCGGGAGGGGAGATACGCAGTATTTT. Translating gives CASSPGPGRGDTQYF. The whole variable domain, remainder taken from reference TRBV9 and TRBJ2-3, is DSGVTQTPKHLITATGQRVTLRCSPRSGDLSVYWYQQSLDQGLQFLIQYYNGEERAKGNILERFSAQQFPDLHSELNLSSLELGDSALYFCASSPGPGRGDTQYFGPGTRLTVL.

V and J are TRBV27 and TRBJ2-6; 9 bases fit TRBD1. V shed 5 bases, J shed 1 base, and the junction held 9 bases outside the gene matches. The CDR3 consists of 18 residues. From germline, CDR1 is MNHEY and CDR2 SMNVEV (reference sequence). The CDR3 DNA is TGTGCCAGCAGTCGCCGGGACAGGGCCTCTTCTGGGGCCAACGTCCTGACTTTC. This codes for CASSRRDRASSGANVLTF.

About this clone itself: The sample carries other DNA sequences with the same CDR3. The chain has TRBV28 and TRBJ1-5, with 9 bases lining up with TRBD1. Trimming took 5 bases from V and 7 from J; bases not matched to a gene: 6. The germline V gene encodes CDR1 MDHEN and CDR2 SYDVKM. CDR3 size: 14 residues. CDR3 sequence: CASSPGTGHQPQHF. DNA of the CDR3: TGTGCCAGCAGTCCTGGGACAGGGCACCAGCCCCAGCATTTT.

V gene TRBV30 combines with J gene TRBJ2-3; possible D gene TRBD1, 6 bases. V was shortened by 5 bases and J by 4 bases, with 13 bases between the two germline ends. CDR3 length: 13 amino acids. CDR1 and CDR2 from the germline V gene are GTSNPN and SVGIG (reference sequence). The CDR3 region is CAWLLTGADTQYF. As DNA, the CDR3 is TGTGCCTGGCTTTTGACAGGCGCAGATACGCAGTATTTT. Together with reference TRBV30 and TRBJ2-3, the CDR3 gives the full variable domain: SQTIHQWPATLVQPVGSPLSLECTVEGTSNPNLYWYRQAAGRGLQLLFYSVGIGQISSEVPQNLSASRPQDRQFILSSKKLLLSDSGFYLCAWLLTGADTQYFGPGTRLTVL.

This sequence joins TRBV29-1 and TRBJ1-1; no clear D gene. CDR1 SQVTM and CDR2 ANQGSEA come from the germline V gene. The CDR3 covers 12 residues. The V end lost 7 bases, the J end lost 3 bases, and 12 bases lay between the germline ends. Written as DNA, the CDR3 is TGCAGCGCCACGCAAGGGTACACTGAAGCTTTCTTT. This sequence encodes CSATQGYTEAFF. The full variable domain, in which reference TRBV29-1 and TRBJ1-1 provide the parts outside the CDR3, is SAVISQKPSRDICQRGTSLTIQCQVDSQVTMMFWYRQQPGQSLTLIATANQGSEATYESGFVIDKFPISRPNLTFSTLTVSNMSPEDSSIYLCSATQGYTEAFFGQGTRLTVV.

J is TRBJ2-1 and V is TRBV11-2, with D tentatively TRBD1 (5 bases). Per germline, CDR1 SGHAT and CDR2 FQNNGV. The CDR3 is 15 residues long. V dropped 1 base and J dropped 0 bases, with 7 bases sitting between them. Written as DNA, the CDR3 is TGTGCCAGCAGCTTAGTTCAGGGCTCCTACAATGAGCAGTTCTTC. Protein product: CASSLVQGSYNEQFF.

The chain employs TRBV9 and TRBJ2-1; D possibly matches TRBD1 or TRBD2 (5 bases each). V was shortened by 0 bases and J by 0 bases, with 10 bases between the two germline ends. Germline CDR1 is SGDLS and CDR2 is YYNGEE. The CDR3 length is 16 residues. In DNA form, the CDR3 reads TGTGCCAGCAGCGTAGGGGGGAGTTACTCCTACAATGAGCAGTTCTTC. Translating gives CASSVGGSYSYNEQFF. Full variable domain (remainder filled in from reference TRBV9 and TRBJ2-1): DSGVTQTPKHLITATGQRVTLRCSPRSGDLSVYWYQQSLDQGLQFLIQYYNGEERAKGNILERFSAQQFPDLHSELNLSSLELGDSALYFCASSVGGSYSYNEQFFGPGTRLTVL.

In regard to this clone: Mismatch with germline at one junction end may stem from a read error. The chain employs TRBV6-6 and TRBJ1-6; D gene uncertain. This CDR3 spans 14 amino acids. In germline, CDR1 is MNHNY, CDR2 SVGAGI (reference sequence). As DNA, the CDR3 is TGTGCCAGCAGTCACTCCGGAACCCTGCCACCCCTCCACTTT. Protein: CASSHSGTLPPLHF.

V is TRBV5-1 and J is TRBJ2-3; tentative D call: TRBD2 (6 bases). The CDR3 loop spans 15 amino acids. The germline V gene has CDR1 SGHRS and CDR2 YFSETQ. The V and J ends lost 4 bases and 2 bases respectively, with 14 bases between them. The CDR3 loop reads CASSPGGSPTDTQYF. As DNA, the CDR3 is TGCGCCAGCAGCCCCGGGGGTAGTCCCACAGATACGCAGTATTTT.

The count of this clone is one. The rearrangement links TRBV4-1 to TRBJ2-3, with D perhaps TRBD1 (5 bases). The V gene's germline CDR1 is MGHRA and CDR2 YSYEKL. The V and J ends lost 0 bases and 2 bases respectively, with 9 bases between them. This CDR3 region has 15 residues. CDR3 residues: CASSQEWTNTDTQYF. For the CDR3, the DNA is TGCGCCAGCAGCCAAGAATGGACAAACACAGATACGCAGTATTTT.